This T cell receptor beta chain is from a study of response to subunit inactivated influenza vaccine. Whole-study results and caveats: After each seasonal influenza vaccination, few new T cells are recruited, the authors suggested.

TCRdb re-analysed the RT-PCR reads in MiXCR, keeping a single row per CDR3 protein. This sample has 500,000 to 750,000 distinct CDR3 sequences, with around 15% found just once. This clonotype was counted a few times. Its target is unknown. The CDR3 has 20 residues. CDR1 is MGHRA, CDR2 YSYEKL, per germline. Trimming at V came to 4 bases and at J to 6 bases, leaving 23 bases not matched to a gene. The TCR comes from a man between 50 and 59 years old who received an inactivated influenza vaccine. The chain couples TRBV4-1 to TRBJ2-1, with 8 bases fitting TRBD2. Source: PBMCs from blood, taken roughly 12 days after vaccination. As DNA, the CDR3 is TGCGCCAGCAGCCTAGAGCCTCCGAGGGTAGCGGGGACAAACCTCAATGAGCAGTTCTTC. It yields the protein CASSLEPPRVAGTNLNEQFF.